The 9 T cell receptor beta chains given below trace back to one sample, sequenced in a study of shared clonotypes between healthy human individuals. Assay: immunoSEQ multiplex PCR; the TCRdb copy retains only in-frame clones and omits some. This sample has around 940,000 clones, with about 80% found just once. Source material: memory CD4+ T cells sorted from blood. Specified subset: CD45RA-negative fraction. Every receptor here comes from a man younger than 35 in good health.

This clone was found a few times. Other DNA sequences in this specimen translate into the identical CDR3. CDR3 bases: TGTGCCAGCTCACCAGGGGAGACCCAGTACTTC. Its protein is CASSPGETQYF. The chain links TRBV18 to TRBJ2-5, with D unclear. Germline loops: CDR1 KGHSH, CDR2 LQKENI. This CDR3 region has 11 residues. V lost 2 bases and J lost 5, with 3 bases in between.

The V gene is TRBV5-5, the J gene TRBJ2-2; 9 bases match TRBD2. Germline trimming cut 0 bases from V and 0 bases from J; bases unmatched to any gene: 0. This CDR3 comprises 16 residues. CDR1 is SGHKS and CDR2 is YYEKEE in the germline V gene (reference sequence). The CDR3 region is CASSLGLAANTGELFF. The CDR3 nucleotides are TGTGCCAGCAGCTTGGGACTAGCGGCGAACACCGGGGAGCTGTTTTTT. Together with reference TRBV5-5 and TRBJ2-2, the CDR3 gives the full variable domain: DAGVTQSPTHLIKTRGQQVTLRCSPISGHKSVSWYQQVLGQGPQFIFQYYEKEERGRGNFPDRFSARQFPNYSSELNVNALLLGDSALYLCASSLGLAANTGELFFGEGSRLTVL.

The CDR3 sequence is CASSEDRGHGYTF. The CDR3 DNA sequence: TGTGCCAGTAGTGAGGACAGGGGGCACGGCTACACCTTC. J is TRBJ1-2 and V is TRBV19, with TRBD1 identical over 11 bases. Germline trimming cut 5 bases from V and 8 bases from J; bases unmatched to any gene: 4. Germline V CDR1 and CDR2: LNHDA, SQIVND (reference sequence). The CDR3 length is 13 residues.

The gene calls are TRBV7-2 and TRBJ1-5, with 7 bases fitting TRBD1. CDR1 and CDR2 from the germline V gene are SGHTA and FQGNSA. This CDR3 comprises 16 residues. V lost 1 base, J lost 2 bases, and 5 bases stayed unmatched. The DNA for the CDR3 is TGTGCCAGCAGCTTAGATGTGACAGGGCGCAATCAGCCCCAGCATTTT. It translates to CASSLDVTGRNQPQHF.

In its sample, this clone was seen a few times. This chain joins TRBV30 and TRBJ1-1; TRBD1 aligns across 9 bases. Germline trimming cut 3 bases from V and 4 bases from J; bases unmatched to any gene: 3. The CDR3 covers 13 residues. In germline, CDR1 is GTSNPN, CDR2 SVGIG (reference sequence). The CDR3, as DNA: TGTGCCTGGAGGGACAGGGGCTTCACTGAAGCTTTCTTT. It codes for CAWRDRGFTEAFF.

The rearrangement links TRBV9 to TRBJ2-7; TRBD1 matches at 7 bases. Germline lookup yields CDR1 SGDLS and CDR2 YYNGEE. CDR3 length: 16 residues. V lost 4 bases to trimming and J lost 2 bases; unmatched junction nucleotides: 12. In nucleotides, the CDR3 is TGTGCCAGCAGCCTCTCACCAGGGACAGTGGCCTACGAGCAGTACTTC. Protein sequence: CASSLSPGTVAYEQYF.

This chain uses TRBV4-2 with TRBJ2-2, with 13 bases that match TRBD2. CDR3 length: 17 residues. Trimming cost V 4 bases and J 4 bases; bases outside gene matches: 6. The germline gives CDR1 LGHNA, CDR2 YNFKEQ. The CDR3 is CASSPIGLAGVTGELFF. Written as DNA, the CDR3 is TGTGCCAGCAGCCCCATTGGACTAGCGGGGGTCACCGGGGAGCTGTTTTTT.

Comments on this clone: At one boundary the junction diverges from the germline segment, which might be a read error. Other DNA sequences of this sample code for an identical CDR3. This chain connects TRBV7-7 to TRBJ2-5, with D possibly TRBD1 on 5 matching bases. This CDR3 comprises 14 residues. CDR1 and CDR2 (germline): SSHAT, FNYEAQ (reference sequence). This chain's CDR3 is CASSFGQGGETQYF. The DNA for the CDR3 is TGTGCTAGCAGCTTCGGTCAGGGCGGAGAGACCCAGTACTTC.

V gene TRBV7-8 combines with J gene TRBJ2-2; TRBD2 aligns across 12 bases. V trimming: 6 bases; J trimming: 5 bases; junction bases outside the gene matches: 19. Germline V gene sequence: CDR1 SGHVS, CDR2 FQNEAQ. This CDR3 region has 20 residues. The DNA of the CDR3 is TGTGCCAGCAGGTCTACTAGCGGGGGGCCCGTTCAGAAGGGGACCGGGGAGCTGTTTTTT. Amino acid sequence: CASRSTSGGPVQKGTGELFF. Variable domain in full (rest from reference TRBV7-8 and TRBJ2-2): GAGVSQSPRYKVAKRGQDVALRCDPISGHVSLFWYQQALGQGPEFLTYFQNEAQLDKSGLPSDRFFAERPEGSVSTLKIQRTQQEDSAVYLCASRSTSGGPVQKGTGELFFGEGSRLTVL.